This T cell receptor beta chain emerged from a study of sequential checkpoint blockade in melanoma. Sequenced by immunoSEQ multiplex PCR; TCRdb stores in-frame clones only, minus some. Here the sample spans more than 9,000 clones, about 75% being singletons. Losses at the gene ends were 5 bases for V and 2 bases for J; bases not matched to a gene: 5. The V gene's germline CDR1 is LNHDA and CDR2 SQIVND (reference sequence). CDR3 size: 14 residues. Treatment indicated: randomized to nivolumab then ipilimumab (arm A) or the reverse (arm B). Sequenced material: CD8+ T cells sorted from blood (inferred from file names), taken from a patient given nivolumab and ipilimumab in sequence. This clonotype was obtained from a human donor with melanoma. The chain recombines TRBV19 with TRBJ2-7; 8 nucleotides align to TRBD2. CDR3 sequence: CASSQLAGTYEQYF. CDR3 bases: TGTGCCAGTAGTCAGTTAGCGGGAACCTACGAGCAGTACTTC.